The clone carrying this TCR beta chain has a handful of counts. Its antigen is undetermined. This entry comes from a study of Graves' ophthalmopathy and Graves' hyperthyroidism. Moderate-to-severe activity, CAS ≥3, NOSPECS ≥4 and a duration under 3 months were seen in donors with ophthalmopathy. Orbital computed tomography and thyroid ultrasound, along with TRAb, serum thyroxine and clinical symptoms, underpinned diagnosis. General study results and limits: In blood appeared most of the expanded thyroid clonotypes whose frequency exceeded 0.001. As the model predicted ophthalmopathy progression, it achieved a sensitivity of 65% to 71% and a specificity of more than 72%.

This CDR3 has 16 amino acids. Per germline, CDR1 MNHNY and CDR2 SVGAGI (reference sequence). Trimming took 5 bases from V and 0 from J; bases not matched to a gene: 9. Amplification targeted the TCR beta CDR3 regions, with RNA transcripts as the source material. Investigators did first-round RT-PCR with HTBI primers, then second-round multiplex PCR. Using its own MiXCR run on the multiplex PCR reads, TCRdb lists one record per CDR3 protein. The sample consists of about 640,000 distinct CDR3 sequences, roughly two fifths of them appearing once. The sample was peripheral blood. The V and J genes are TRBV6-6 and TRBJ1-1; 7 bases agree with TRBD1. The clonotype originates from an adult man with Graves' ophthalmopathy. The CDR3 spells CASSKGGDRMNTEAFF. The CDR3 DNA reads as TGTGCCAGCAGTAAAGGGGGCGACAGAATGAACACTGAAGCTTTCTTT.